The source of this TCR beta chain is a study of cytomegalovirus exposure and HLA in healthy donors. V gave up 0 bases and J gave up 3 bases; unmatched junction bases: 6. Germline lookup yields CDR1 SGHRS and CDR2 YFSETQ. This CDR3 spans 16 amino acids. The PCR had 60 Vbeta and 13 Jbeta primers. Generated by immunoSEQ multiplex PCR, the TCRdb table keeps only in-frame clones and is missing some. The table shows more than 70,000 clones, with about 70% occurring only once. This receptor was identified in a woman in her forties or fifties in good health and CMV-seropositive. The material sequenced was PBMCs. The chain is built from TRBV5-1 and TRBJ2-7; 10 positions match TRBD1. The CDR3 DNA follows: TGCGCCAGCAGCTTGGTGGGGGACAGGGGAAACTACGAGCAGTACTTC. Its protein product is CASSLVGDRGNYEQYF.